The sequence of this TCR beta chain was determined in a study of tissue T cells after allogeneic stem cell transplantation. The V end lost 2 bases, the J end lost 0 bases, and 5 bases lay between the germline ends. This CDR3 comprises 14 residues. The germline V gene encodes CDR1 NSHNY and CDR2 SYGAGN. Libraries were prepared by immunoSEQ multiplex PCR; TCRdb keeps only in-frame clonotypes and omits some of them. This table holds under 8,000 clones, roughly half found once. Notes on the study in general: Which tissue TCRs were alloreactive or antigen-specific was not determined. Some clones might be persisting host cells.

Notes on this clone: Its antigen is undetermined. Genes here carry mouse names. The read falls 1 residue short of the CDR3 end, and the missing part is taken from the germline J gene.

Time point defined: mouse harvest day 7 after allogeneic transplant. The graft held 10^6 splenic CD5+ T cells and 10^7 T-cell-depleted bone marrow cells. Sequenced input: lymph node tissue. The receptor was isolated from a female BALB/c mouse given C57BL/6 T cells with graft-versus-host disease after an allogeneic hematopoietic cell transplant. The chain uses TRBV13-1 and TRBJ1-4; D not certain. CDR3 amino acids: CASSETISNERLFF. CDR3 DNA, as far as it was read: TGTGCCAGCAGTGAGACAATTTCCAACGAAAGATTATTT.